What follows are 2 T cell receptor beta chains derived from one specimen sequenced in a study of T cells in localized non-small cell lung cancer. Here immunoSEQ multiplex PCR was the method, and the copy in TCRdb shows in-frame clones only, minus some. The table records about 91,000 clones, 87% of them present only once. Material: peripheral blood, obtained before any cancer treatment. Receptor source: a man aged 35 to 69 with stage I squamous cell lung carcinoma.

The V and J genes are TRBV4-1 and TRBJ1-1, with a tentative D call TRBD1 (5 bases). V dropped 3 bases and J dropped 5 bases, with 13 bases sitting between them. Germline CDR1 MGHRA, CDR2 YSYEKL. CDR3 size: 14 residues. This CDR3 reads CASSHGHKGTEAFF. CDR3 sequence (DNA): TGCGCCAGCAGCCATGGACACAAGGGGACTGAAGCTTTCTTT.

The chain couples TRBV7-8 to TRBJ1-1, with D possibly TRBD1 on 5 matching bases. Germline V gene data show CDR1 as SGHVS and CDR2 as FQNEAQ. The CDR3 consists of 15 residues. Trimming removed 5 bases at V and 0 bases at J, with 13 bases between. The CDR3 spells CASSKQEAMNTEAFF. DNA of the CDR3: TGTGCCAGCAGCAAACAGGAGGCTATGAACACTGAAGCTTTCTTT.